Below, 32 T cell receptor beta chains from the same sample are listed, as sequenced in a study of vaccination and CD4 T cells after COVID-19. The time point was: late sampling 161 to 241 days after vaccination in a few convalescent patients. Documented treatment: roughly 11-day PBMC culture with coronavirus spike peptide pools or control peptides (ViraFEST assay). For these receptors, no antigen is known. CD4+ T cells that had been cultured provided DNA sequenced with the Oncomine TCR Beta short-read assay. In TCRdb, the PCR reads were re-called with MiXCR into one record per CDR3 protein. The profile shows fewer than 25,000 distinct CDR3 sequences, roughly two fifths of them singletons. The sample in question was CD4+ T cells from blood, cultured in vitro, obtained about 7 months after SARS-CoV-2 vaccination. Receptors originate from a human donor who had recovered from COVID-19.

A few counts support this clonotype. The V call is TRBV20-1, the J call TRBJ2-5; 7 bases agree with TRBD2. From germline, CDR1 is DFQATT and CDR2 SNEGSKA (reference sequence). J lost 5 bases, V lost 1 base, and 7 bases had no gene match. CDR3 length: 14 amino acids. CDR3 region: CSARARGLGETQYF. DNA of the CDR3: TGCAGTGCTAGAGCGCGGGGGTTGGGGGAGACCCAGTACTTC.

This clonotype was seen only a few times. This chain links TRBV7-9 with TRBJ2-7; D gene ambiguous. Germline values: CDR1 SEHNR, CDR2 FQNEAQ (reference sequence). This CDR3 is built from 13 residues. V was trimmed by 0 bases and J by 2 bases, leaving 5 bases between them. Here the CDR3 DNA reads TGTGCCAGCAGCTTAGCGGGCACCTACGAGCAGTACTTC. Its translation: CASSLAGTYEQYF.

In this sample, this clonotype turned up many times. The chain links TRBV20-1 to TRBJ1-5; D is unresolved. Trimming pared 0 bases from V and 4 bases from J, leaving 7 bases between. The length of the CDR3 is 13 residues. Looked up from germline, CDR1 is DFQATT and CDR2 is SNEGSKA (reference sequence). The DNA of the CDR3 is TGCAGTGCTAGAGAACACCAAAATCAGCCCCAGCATTTT. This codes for CSAREHQNQPQHF.

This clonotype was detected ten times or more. In DNA, the CDR3 is TGCAGTGCTAGATCCGGGAACACTGAAGCTTTCTTT. It specifies CSARSGNTEAFF. This chain joins TRBV20-1 and TRBJ1-1; D is ambiguous. The germline V and J ends were trimmed by 2 bases and 1 base, with 5 bases remaining between them. This CDR3 region has 12 residues. Germline-derived CDR1 and CDR2 are DFQATT and SNEGSKA (reference sequence).

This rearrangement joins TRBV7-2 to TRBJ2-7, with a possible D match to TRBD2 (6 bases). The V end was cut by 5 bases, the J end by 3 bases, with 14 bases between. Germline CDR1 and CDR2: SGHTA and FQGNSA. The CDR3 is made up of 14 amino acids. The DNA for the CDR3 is TGTGCCAGCAGCCCAGACCCCGGGAGCTACGAGCAGTACTTC. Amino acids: CASSPDPGSYEQYF.

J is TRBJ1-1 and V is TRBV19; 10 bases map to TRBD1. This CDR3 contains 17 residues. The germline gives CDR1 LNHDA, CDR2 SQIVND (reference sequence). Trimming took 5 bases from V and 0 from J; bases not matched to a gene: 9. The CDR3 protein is CASSPPLGTGVNTEAFF. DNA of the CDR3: TGTGCCAGTAGTCCGCCTCTAGGGACAGGGGTGAACACTGAAGCTTTCTTT.

Here the CDR3 reads CASSILRTGGAGRETQYF. The CDR3 nucleotides read TGTGCCAGTAGTATCCTGAGGACAGGGGGCGCGGGTCGAGAGACCCAGTACTTC. The gene calls are TRBV19 and TRBJ2-5; TRBD1 agrees at 11 bases. The length of the CDR3 is 18 residues. Germline V CDR1 and CDR2: LNHDA, SQIVND (reference sequence). The ends lost 3 bases at V and 4 bases at J; junction bases unmatched: 13.

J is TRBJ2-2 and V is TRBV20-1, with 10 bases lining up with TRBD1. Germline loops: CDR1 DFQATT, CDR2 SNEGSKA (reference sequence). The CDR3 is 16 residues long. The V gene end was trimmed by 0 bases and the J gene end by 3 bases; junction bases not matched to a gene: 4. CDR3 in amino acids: CSARDLGTGDTGELFF. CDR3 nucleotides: TGCAGTGCTAGAGATCTCGGGACAGGGGACACCGGGGAGCTGTTTTTT.

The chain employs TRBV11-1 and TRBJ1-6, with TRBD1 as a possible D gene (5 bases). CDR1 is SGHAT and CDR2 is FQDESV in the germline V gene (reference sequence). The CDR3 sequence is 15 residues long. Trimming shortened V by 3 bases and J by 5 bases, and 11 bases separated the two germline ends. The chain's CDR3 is CASSLAQANNSPLHF. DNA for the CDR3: TGTGCCAGCAGCTTGGCACAGGCAAATAATTCACCCCTCCACTTT.

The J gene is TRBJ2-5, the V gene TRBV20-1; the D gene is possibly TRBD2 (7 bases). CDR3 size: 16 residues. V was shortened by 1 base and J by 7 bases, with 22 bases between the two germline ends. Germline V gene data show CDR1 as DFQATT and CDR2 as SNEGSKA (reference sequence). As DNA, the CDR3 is TGCAGTGCTAGAGGGGGTGGGGGGGCCATTTTTCCGACCCAGTACTTC. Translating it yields CSARGGGGAIFPTQYF.

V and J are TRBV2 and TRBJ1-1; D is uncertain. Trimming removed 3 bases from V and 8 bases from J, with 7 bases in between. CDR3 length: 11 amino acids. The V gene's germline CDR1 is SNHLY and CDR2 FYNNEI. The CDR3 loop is CASSERGEAFF. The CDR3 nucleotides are TGTGCCAGCAGTGAGCGTGGCGAAGCTTTCTTT.

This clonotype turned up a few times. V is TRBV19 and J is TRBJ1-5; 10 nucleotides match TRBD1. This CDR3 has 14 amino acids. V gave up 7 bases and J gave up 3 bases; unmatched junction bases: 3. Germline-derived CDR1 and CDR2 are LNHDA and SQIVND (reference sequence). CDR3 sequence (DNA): TGTGCCAGTAAGACAGGGGGCTACAATCAGCCCCAGCATTTT. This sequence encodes CASKTGGYNQPQHF.

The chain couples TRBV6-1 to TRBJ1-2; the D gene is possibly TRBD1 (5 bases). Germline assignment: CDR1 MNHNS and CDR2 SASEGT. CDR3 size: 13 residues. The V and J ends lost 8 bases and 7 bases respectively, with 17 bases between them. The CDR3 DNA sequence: TGTGCCAGCTCCTCTAGGGACTTGCGTGGCTACACCTTC. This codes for CASSSRDLRGYTF.

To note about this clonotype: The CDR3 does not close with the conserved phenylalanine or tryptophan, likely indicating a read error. CDR3: CASSLTGGAGANVLTL. The CDR3 DNA reads TGTGCCAGCAGCTTAACAGGTGGGGCTGGGGCCAACGTCCTGACTCTC. This chain connects TRBV7-8 to TRBJ2-6; TRBD1 is a possible D gene (5 bases). The CDR3 loop spans 16 amino acids. V lost 2 bases and J lost 2, with 10 bases in between. In germline, CDR1 is SGHVS, CDR2 FQNEAQ.

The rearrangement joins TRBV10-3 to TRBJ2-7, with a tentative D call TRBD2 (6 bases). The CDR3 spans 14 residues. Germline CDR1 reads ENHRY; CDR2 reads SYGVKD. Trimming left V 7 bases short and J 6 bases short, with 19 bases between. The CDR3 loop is CAIMAGSPNREQYF. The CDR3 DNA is TGTGCCATCATGGCCGGGAGCCCAAATCGCGAGCAGTACTTC.

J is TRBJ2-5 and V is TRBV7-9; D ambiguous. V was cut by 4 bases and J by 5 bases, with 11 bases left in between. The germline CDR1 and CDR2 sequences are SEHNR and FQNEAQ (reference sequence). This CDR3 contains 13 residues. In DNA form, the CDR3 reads TGTGCCAGCAGCTCGTCCCCCAGGGAGACCCAGTACTTC. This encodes CASSSSPRETQYF.

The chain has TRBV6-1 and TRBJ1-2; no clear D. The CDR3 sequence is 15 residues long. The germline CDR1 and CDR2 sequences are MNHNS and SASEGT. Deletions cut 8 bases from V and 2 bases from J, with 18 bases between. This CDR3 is CASQPPVTVNYGYTF. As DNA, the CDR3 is TGTGCCAGCCAGCCCCCCGTAACAGTCAACTATGGCTACACCTTC.

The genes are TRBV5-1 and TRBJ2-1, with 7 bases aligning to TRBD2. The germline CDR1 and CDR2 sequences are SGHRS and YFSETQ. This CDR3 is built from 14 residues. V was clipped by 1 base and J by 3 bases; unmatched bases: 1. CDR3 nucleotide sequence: TGCGCCAGCAGCTTGAGCGGGAACTACAATGAGCAGTTCTTC. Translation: CASSLSGNYNEQFF.

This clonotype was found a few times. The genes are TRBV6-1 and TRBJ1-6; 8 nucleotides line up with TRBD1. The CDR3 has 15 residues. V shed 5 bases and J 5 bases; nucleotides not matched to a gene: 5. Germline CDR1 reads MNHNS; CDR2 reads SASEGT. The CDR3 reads CASSPGGNNNSPLHF. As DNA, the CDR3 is TGTGCCAGCAGTCCAGGGGGCAACAATAATTCACCCCTCCACTTT.

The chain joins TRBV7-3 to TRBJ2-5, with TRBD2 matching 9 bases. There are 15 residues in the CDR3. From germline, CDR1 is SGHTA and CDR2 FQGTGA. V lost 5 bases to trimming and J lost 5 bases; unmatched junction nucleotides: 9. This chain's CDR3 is CASSPRSGRIETQYF. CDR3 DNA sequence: TGTGCCAGCAGCCCCCGCAGCGGGAGGATCGAGACCCAGTACTTC.

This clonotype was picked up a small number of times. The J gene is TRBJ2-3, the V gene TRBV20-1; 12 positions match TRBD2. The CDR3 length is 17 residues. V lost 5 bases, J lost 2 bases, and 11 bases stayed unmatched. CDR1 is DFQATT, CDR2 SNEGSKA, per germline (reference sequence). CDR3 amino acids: CSARLAGAKRHTDTQYF. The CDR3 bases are TGCAGTGCTCGACTAGCGGGAGCGAAAAGGCACACAGATACGCAGTATTTT.

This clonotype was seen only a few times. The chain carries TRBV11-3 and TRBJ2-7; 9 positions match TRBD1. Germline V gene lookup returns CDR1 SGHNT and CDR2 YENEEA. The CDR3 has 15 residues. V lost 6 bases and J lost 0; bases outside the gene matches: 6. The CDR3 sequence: CASSFRTGASYEQYF. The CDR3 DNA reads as TGTGCCAGCAGTTTCAGGACAGGGGCCTCCTACGAGCAGTACTTC. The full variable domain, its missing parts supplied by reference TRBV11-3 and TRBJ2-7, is EAGVVQSPRYKIIEKKQPVAFWCNPISGHNTLYWYLQNLGQGPELLIRYENEEAVDDSQLPKDRFSAERLKGVDSTLKIQPAELGDSAVYLCASSFRTGASYEQYFGPGTRLTVT.

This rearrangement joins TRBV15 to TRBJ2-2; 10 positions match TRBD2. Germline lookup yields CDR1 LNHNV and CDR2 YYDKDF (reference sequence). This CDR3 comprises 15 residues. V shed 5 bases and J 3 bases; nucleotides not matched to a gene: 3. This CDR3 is CATSGLAAYTGELFF. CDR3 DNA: TGTGCCACCAGCGGACTAGCGGCTTACACCGGGGAGCTGTTTTTT.

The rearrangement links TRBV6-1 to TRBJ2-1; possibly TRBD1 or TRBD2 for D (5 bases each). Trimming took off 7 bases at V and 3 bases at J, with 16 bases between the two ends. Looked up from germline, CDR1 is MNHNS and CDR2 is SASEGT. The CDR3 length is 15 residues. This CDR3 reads CASIPGRGFYNEQFF. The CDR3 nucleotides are TGTGCCAGCATCCCGGGAAGGGGTTTCTACAATGAGCAGTTCTTC.

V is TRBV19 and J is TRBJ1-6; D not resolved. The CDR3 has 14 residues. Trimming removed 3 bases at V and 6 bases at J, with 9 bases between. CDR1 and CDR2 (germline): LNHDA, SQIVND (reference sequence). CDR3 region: CASSISSFNSPLHF. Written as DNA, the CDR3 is TGTGCCAGTAGTATCAGCAGTTTTAATTCACCCCTCCACTTT.

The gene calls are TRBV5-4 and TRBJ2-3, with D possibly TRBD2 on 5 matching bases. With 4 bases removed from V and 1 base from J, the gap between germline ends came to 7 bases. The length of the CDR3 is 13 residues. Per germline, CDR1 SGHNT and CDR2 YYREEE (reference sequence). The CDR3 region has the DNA TGTGCCAGCAGCCAAGCGGGCACAGATACGCAGTATTTT. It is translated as CASSQAGTDTQYF.

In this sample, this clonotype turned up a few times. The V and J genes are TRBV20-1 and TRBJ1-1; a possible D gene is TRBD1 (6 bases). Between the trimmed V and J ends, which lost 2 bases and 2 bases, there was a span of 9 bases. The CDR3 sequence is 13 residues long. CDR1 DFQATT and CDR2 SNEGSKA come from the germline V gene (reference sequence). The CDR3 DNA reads TGCAGTGCTAGACCCGGGACAAACACTGAAGCTTTCTTT. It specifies CSARPGTNTEAFF.

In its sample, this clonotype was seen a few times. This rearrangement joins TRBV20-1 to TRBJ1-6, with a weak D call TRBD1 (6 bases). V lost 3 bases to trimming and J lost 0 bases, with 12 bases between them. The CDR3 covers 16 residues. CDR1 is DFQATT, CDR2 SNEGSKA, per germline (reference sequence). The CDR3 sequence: CSARLGAFSYNSPLHF. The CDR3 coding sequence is TGCAGTGCTAGGTTGGGGGCTTTCTCCTATAATTCACCCCTCCACTTT.

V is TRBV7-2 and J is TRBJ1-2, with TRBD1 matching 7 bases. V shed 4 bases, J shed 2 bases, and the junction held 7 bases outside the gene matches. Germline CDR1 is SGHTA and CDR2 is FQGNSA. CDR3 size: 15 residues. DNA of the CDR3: TGTGCCAGCAGCTCCGCCGGGACAGCGAACTATGGCTACACCTTC. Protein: CASSSAGTANYGYTF.

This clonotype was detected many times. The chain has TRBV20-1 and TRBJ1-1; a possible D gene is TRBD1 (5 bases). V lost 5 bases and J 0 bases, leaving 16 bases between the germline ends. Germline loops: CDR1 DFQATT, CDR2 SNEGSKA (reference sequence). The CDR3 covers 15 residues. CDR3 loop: CSAVTDVPMNTEAFF. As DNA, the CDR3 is TGCAGTGCTGTGACAGATGTCCCTATGAACACTGAAGCTTTCTTT.

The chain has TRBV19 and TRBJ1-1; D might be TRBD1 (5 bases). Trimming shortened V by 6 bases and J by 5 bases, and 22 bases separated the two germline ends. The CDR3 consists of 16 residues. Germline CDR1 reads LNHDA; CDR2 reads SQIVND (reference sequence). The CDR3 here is CASSGTSGRALTEAFF. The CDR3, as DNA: TGTGCCAGTAGCGGGACTAGCGGGAGGGCCTTAACTGAAGCTTTCTTT.

CDR3 coding DNA: TGTGCCAGCAGCTCTCAAAGGGATCAGCCCCAGCATTTT. Translated, it gives CASSSQRDQPQHF. The chain uses TRBV7-8 and TRBJ1-5, with unresolved D. This CDR3 contains 13 residues. Looked up from germline, CDR1 is SGHVS and CDR2 is FQNEAQ. The V and J ends lost 4 bases and 5 bases respectively, with 9 bases between them.